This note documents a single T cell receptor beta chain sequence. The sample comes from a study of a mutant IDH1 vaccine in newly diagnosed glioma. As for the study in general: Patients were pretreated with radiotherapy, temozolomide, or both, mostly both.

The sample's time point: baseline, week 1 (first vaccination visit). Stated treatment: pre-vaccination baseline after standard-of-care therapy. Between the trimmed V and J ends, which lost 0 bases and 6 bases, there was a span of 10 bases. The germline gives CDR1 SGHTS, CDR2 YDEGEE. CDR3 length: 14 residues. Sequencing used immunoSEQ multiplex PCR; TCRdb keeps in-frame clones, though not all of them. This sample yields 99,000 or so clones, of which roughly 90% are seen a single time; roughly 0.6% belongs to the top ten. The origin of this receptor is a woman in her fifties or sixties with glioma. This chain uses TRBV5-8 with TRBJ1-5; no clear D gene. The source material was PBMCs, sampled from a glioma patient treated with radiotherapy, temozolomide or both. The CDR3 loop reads CASSLAGSVQPQHF. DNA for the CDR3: TGTGCCAGCAGCTTGGCGGGGTCGGTTCAGCCCCAGCATTTT.